The 21 T cell receptor beta chains below come from one sample, sequenced in a study of shared clonotypes between healthy human individuals. Sequenced by immunoSEQ multiplex PCR; TCRdb stores in-frame clones only, minus some. The sample shows 110,000 or so clones, around 68% of them seen only once. Sequencing was performed on memory CD8+ T cells sorted from blood. Sample subset: CD45RO+ cells pooled with CCR7-negative TemRA cells. Receptors were obtained from a woman in her thirties in good health.

This rearrangement joins TRBV28 to TRBJ1-2, with TRBD1 matching 7 bases. CDR3 length equals 18 residues. CDR1 and CDR2 from the germline V gene are MDHEN and SYDVKM. With V trimmed by 6 bases and J by 0 bases, 16 bases remained unmatched. The CDR3 loop reads CASRDPFRFGQANYGYTF. The CDR3 DNA reads TGTGCCAGCAGGGACCCCTTCAGGTTTGGACAGGCTAACTATGGCTACACCTTC.

The chain combines TRBV25-1 with TRBJ2-1; TRBD2 matches 11 bases. Germline CDR1 reads MGHDK; CDR2 reads SYGVNS. The V gene end was trimmed by 2 bases and the J gene end by 7 bases; junction bases not matched to a gene: 4. The CDR3 has 15 residues. In DNA, the CDR3 is TGTGCCAGCAGTGAAACTAGCGGGAGTATTAATGAGCAGTTCTTC. Residues: CASSETSGSINEQFF.

This clone has just a few counts. The gene calls are TRBV4-1 and TRBJ1-1; D might be TRBD1 (6 bases). V gave up 1 base and J gave up 1 base, with 16 bases separating them. The CDR3 is made up of 17 amino acids. In germline, CDR1 is MGHRA, CDR2 YSYEKL. This chain's CDR3 is CASSQGFGGQSNTEAFF. CDR3 nucleotide sequence: TGCGCCAGCAGCCAAGGGTTTGGGGGACAATCGAACACTGAAGCTTTCTTT.

This clone showed up just once. The rearrangement links TRBV5-6 to TRBJ1-1; D is ambiguous. Germline loops: CDR1 SGHDT, CDR2 YYEEEE. Trimming stripped 2 bases from V and 4 bases from J, with 9 bases between. The CDR3 loop spans 13 amino acids. The CDR3 sequence: CASSFHVITEAFF. The DNA of the CDR3 is TGTGCCAGCAGCTTTCATGTTATCACTGAAGCTTTCTTT.

This clone was seen a handful of times. This chain joins TRBV2 and TRBJ2-2; D is unresolved. The germline gives CDR1 SNHLY, CDR2 FYNNEI. This CDR3 region has 16 residues. V was pared by 4 bases and J by 0 bases, with 12 bases between. In DNA form, the CDR3 reads TGTGCCAGCAGTGGGGGTGAGCCCACGAACACCGGGGAGCTGTTTTTT. This gives the protein CASSGGEPTNTGELFF.

The rearrangement uses TRBV5-1 and TRBJ2-2; tentatively, D is TRBD1 or TRBD2 (5 bases each). This CDR3 spans 15 amino acids. The V and J ends lost 0 bases and 3 bases respectively, with 9 bases between them. The germline V gene has CDR1 SGHRS and CDR2 YFSETQ. The CDR3 sequence is CASSLVMGDTGELFF. CDR3 nucleotide sequence: TGCGCCAGCAGCTTGGTAATGGGGGACACCGGGGAGCTGTTTTTT. The whole variable domain, filled in from reference TRBV5-1 and TRBJ2-2, reads KAGVTQTPRYLIKTRGQQVTLSCSPISGHRSVSWYQQTPGQGLQFLFEYFSETQRNKGNFPGRFSGRQFSNSRSEMNVSTLELGDSALYLCASSLVMGDTGELFFGEGSRLTVL.

The chain is built from TRBV5-1 and TRBJ2-2; TRBD1 aligns across 8 bases. CDR3 length: 14 residues. Germline V CDR1 and CDR2: SGHRS, YFSETQ. The V gene end was trimmed by 3 bases and the J gene end by 6 bases; junction bases not matched to a gene: 4. The CDR3 reads CASSWTGISGELFF. The CDR3 DNA sequence: TGCGCCAGCAGCTGGACAGGGATCTCCGGGGAGCTGTTTTTT.

The chain combines TRBV5-1 with TRBJ1-4; D remains ambiguous. This CDR3 is built from 12 residues. Looked up from germline, CDR1 is SGHRS and CDR2 is YFSETQ. Between the trimmed V and J ends, which lost 5 bases and 4 bases, there was a span of 6 bases. The CDR3 DNA reads as TGCGCCAGCAGTCGACTTAATGAAAAACTGTTTTTT. Encoded protein: CASSRLNEKLFF. The full variable domain, its missing parts supplied by reference TRBV5-1 and TRBJ1-4, is KAGVTQTPRYLIKTRGQQVTLSCSPISGHRSVSWYQQTPGQGLQFLFEYFSETQRNKGNFPGRFSGRQFSNSRSEMNVSTLELGDSALYLCASSRLNEKLFFGSGTQLSVL.

CDR3 coding DNA: TGTGCCAGCAGCCCAAACAGGGGGCCGACGCAGTATTTT. Translating gives CASSPNRGPTQYF. This chain joins TRBV7-2 and TRBJ2-3, with 9 bases identical to TRBD1. Per germline, CDR1 SGHTA and CDR2 FQGNSA. V trimming: 5 bases; J trimming: 9 bases; junction bases outside the gene matches: 6. The CDR3 runs to 13 residues.

As for this clone: A read error may produce the germline difference seen at one junction end. The genes are TRBV7-9 and TRBJ2-4; 8 positions agree with TRBD1. CDR1 SEHNR and CDR2 FQNEAQ come from the germline V gene (reference sequence). This CDR3 region has 14 residues. The DNA for the CDR3 is TGTGCCGGCAGCTTATTCGGACAGGGCAACATTCAGTACTTC. Translated: CAGSLFGQGNIQYF. The whole variable domain, filled in from reference TRBV7-9 and TRBJ2-4, reads DTGVSQNPRHKITKRGQNVTFRCDPISEHNRLYWYRQTLGQGPEFLTYFQNEAQLEKSRLLSDRFSAERPKGSFSTLEIQRTEQGDSAMYLCAGSLFGQGNIQYFGAGTRLSVL.

The chain couples TRBV19 to TRBJ2-1, with 11 positions matching TRBD2. With 8 bases clipped from V and 5 bases from J, the junction kept 8 bases outside the gene matches. Germline-derived CDR1 and CDR2 are LNHDA and SQIVND (reference sequence). The CDR3 contains 15 residues. The CDR3 loop is CASRLAGGPNNEQFF. CDR3 coding DNA: TGTGCCAGTCGATTAGCGGGAGGGCCGAACAATGAGCAGTTCTTC.

This clone showed up many times. The rearrangement uses TRBV6-6 and TRBJ1-2, with TRBD1 as a possible D gene (6 bases). The V end lost 5 bases, the J end lost 6 bases, and 16 bases lay between the germline ends. CDR1 and CDR2 (germline): MNHNY, SVGAGI (reference sequence). CDR3 length equals 14 residues. In DNA, the CDR3 is TGTGCCAGCAGTCCCGACAGGCTGTACGATGGCTACACCTTC. Residues: CASSPDRLYDGYTF.

The chain links TRBV2 to TRBJ1-2; D ambiguous. The V gene lost 3 bases and the J gene lost 7 bases, with 3 bases spanning the gap. Germline V CDR1 and CDR2: SNHLY, FYNNEI. CDR3 length equals 10 residues. In DNA form, the CDR3 reads TGTGCCAGCAGTGAGGGTGGCTACACCTTC. Protein: CASSEGGYTF.

This clone has a handful of counts. The chain uses TRBV7-9 and TRBJ2-7; D gene uncertain. This CDR3 is 13 amino acids long. Trimming took off 5 bases at V and 2 bases at J, with 10 bases between the two ends. Germline V lookup: CDR1 SEHNR, CDR2 FQNEAQ (reference sequence). This CDR3 reads CASSVDGAYEQYF. The CDR3 DNA is TGTGCCAGCAGCGTTGATGGGGCCTACGAGCAGTACTTC.

J is TRBJ2-6 and V is TRBV7-6; tentatively, D is TRBD2 (6 bases). Germline V gene data show CDR1 as SGHVS and CDR2 as FNYEAQ. This CDR3 contains 17 residues. Deletions cut 4 bases from V and 0 bases from J, with 13 bases between. This chain's CDR3 is CASSSTGGSSGANVLTF. The DNA of the CDR3 is TGTGCCAGCAGCTCAACCGGGGGAAGCTCTGGGGCCAACGTCCTGACTTTC.

This chain connects TRBV2 to TRBJ2-7; tentatively, D is TRBD2 (5 bases). This CDR3 contains 14 residues. The V end lost 6 bases, the J end lost 0 bases, and 12 bases lay between the germline ends. Per germline, CDR1 SNHLY and CDR2 FYNNEI. CDR3 loop: CASRGGVHSYEQYF. In DNA, the CDR3 is TGTGCCAGCAGAGGAGGAGTCCACTCCTACGAGCAGTACTTC.

The chain uses TRBV21-1 and TRBJ2-4; the DNA was not used to check the table's D call, TRBD2. TRBV21-1 has pseudogene status. The CDR3 spans 13 residues. The DNA of the CDR3 is TGTGCCAGCAGCAAACCGTACGGAAACATTCAGTACTTC. Encoded protein: CASSKPYGNIQYF.

This chain joins TRBV7-2 and TRBJ2-5, with D tentatively TRBD2 (6 bases). The length of the CDR3 is 16 residues. In germline, CDR1 is SGHTA, CDR2 FQGNSA. Trimming pared 2 bases from V and 2 bases from J, leaving 15 bases between. The CDR3 spells CASSLPSVLPQETQYF. Here the CDR3 DNA reads TGTGCCAGCAGCTTACCTAGCGTGCTTCCACAAGAGACCCAGTACTTC.

This clone has just a few counts. The V call is TRBV15, the J call TRBJ1-2; D is ambiguous. Germline V gene data show CDR1 as LNHNV and CDR2 as YYDKDF (reference sequence). V was clipped by 3 bases and J by 8 bases, with 16 bases between them. This CDR3 region has 14 residues. DNA for the CDR3: TGTGCCACCAGCAGCCCCACGCAAAAGCGGGGCTACACCTTC. It encodes CATSSPTQKRGYTF.

The chain combines TRBV11-2 with TRBJ1-4; a weak D match, TRBD1 (5 bases). The CDR3 covers 15 residues. The V end lost 3 bases, the J end lost 8 bases, and 16 bases lay between the germline ends. Looked up from germline, CDR1 is SGHAT and CDR2 is FQNNGV. DNA for the CDR3: TGTGCCAGCAGCTTTACGCTTCTTTGGGGGGAAAAACTGTTTTTT. This encodes CASSFTLLWGEKLFF.

This clone came up many times. The V and J genes are TRBV28 and TRBJ2-1; TRBD2 agrees at 9 bases. V gave up 7 bases and J gave up 0 bases; unmatched junction bases: 1. Germline-derived CDR1 and CDR2 are MDHEN and SYDVKM. The CDR3 length is 14 residues. CDR3 sequence reads: CASMRGGSYNEQFF. The CDR3 coding sequence is TGTGCCAGCATGCGGGGGGGCTCCTACAATGAGCAGTTCTTC. Based on the CDR3 plus reference TRBV28 and TRBJ2-1, the full variable domain is DVKVTQSSRYLVKRTGEKVFLECVQDMDHENMFWYRQDPGLGLRLIYFSYDVKMKEKGDIPEGYSVSREKKERFSLILESASTNQTSMYLCASMRGGSYNEQFFGPGTRLTVL.